A single sample gave rise to the 32 T cell receptor beta chains below, sequenced in a study of T cells in localized non-small cell lung cancer. Generated by immunoSEQ multiplex PCR, the TCRdb table keeps only in-frame clones and is missing some. This sample carries tens of thousands of clones, approximately 92% of them seen once, and the ten largest clones take roughly 6.9%. The material was peripheral blood, obtained before any cancer treatment. These receptor sequences come from a female donor aged 60 or older with stage I lung adenocarcinoma.

The chain uses TRBV10-3 and TRBJ1-2, with D maybe TRBD1 (5 bases). This CDR3 has 11 amino acids. Between the trimmed V and J ends, which lost 8 bases and 4 bases, there was a span of 8 bases. CDR1 is ENHRY and CDR2 is SYGVKD in the germline V gene. The chain's CDR3 is CAIAGGYGYTF. The DNA for the CDR3 is TGTGCCATCGCTGGGGGCTATGGCTACACCTTC.

Worth noting for this clone: One end of the junction does not line up with germline, which may come from a read error. This chain uses TRBV9 with TRBJ1-5; D is possibly TRBD1 (6 bases). The CDR3 is 13 residues long. The germline V gene encodes CDR1 SGDLS and CDR2 YYNGEE. CDR3 sequence: CASSLQGGQPRHF. The CDR3 DNA follows: TGTGCCAGCAGCTTACAGGGCGGTCAGCCCCGGCATTTT. The full variable domain, with the rest looked up from reference TRBV9 and TRBJ1-5, is DSGVTQTPKHLITATGQRVTLRCSPRSGDLSVYWYQQSLDQGLQFLIQYYNGEERAKGNILERFSAQQFPDLHSELNLSSLELGDSALYFCASSLQGGQPRHFGDGTRLSIL.

This clone was picked up a small number of times. CDR3 amino acids: CSVEVGGGSTEAFF. CDR3 sequence (DNA): TGCAGCGTTGAAGTGGGCGGGGGGAGCACTGAAGCTTTCTTT. The chain has TRBV29-1 and TRBJ1-1, with a possible D match to TRBD1 (5 bases). The CDR3 consists of 14 residues. CDR1 and CDR2 (germline): SQVTM, ANQGSEA. The V gene lost 1 base and the J gene lost 4 bases, with 13 bases spanning the gap.

The chain couples TRBV19 to TRBJ2-6, with 11 positions matching TRBD1. Germline V gives CDR1 LNHDA, CDR2 SQIVND (reference sequence). After removal of 2 bases from V and 2 bases from J, the junction contained 8 bases not matched to a gene. The CDR3 is 19 residues long. CDR3 bases: TGTGCCAGTAGTATAATGGGACAGGGGGTATTGACTGGGGCCAACGTCCTGACTTTC. This codes for CASSIMGQGVLTGANVLTF.

V is TRBV7-9 and J is TRBJ2-1, with a tentative D call TRBD2 (5 bases). Germline values: CDR1 SEHNR, CDR2 FQNEAQ (reference sequence). With 2 bases removed from V and 5 bases from J, the gap between germline ends came to 7 bases. There are 13 residues in the CDR3. As DNA, the CDR3 is TGTGCCAGCAGCTTATTCGGGGACAATGAGCAGTTCTTC. It specifies CASSLFGDNEQFF.

The chain couples TRBV5-8 to TRBJ1-2; 9 bases are a match to TRBD1. Trimming cost V 1 base and J 1 base; bases outside gene matches: 5. This CDR3 spans 16 amino acids. Germline V CDR1 and CDR2: SGHTS, YDEGEE. DNA for the CDR3: TGTGCCAGCAGCTTGTATGGGACAGGGAATAACTATGGCTACACCTTC. It translates to CASSLYGTGNNYGYTF.

The chain uses TRBV4-1 and TRBJ2-1; D unresolved. This CDR3 is 18 amino acids long. Deletions cut 1 base from V and 0 bases from J, with 16 bases between. Germline CDR1 and CDR2: MGHRA and YSYEKL. The CDR3 region is CASSQGTGQSPSYNEQFF. DNA for the CDR3: TGCGCCAGCAGCCAAGGAACCGGGCAATCCCCCTCCTACAATGAGCAGTTCTTC.

The chain carries TRBV7-9 and TRBJ2-1; a weak D match, TRBD2 (6 bases). V gave up 0 bases and J gave up 9 bases, with 15 bases separating them. Germline CDR1 is SEHNR and CDR2 is FQNEAQ (reference sequence). The CDR3 runs to 15 residues. The CDR3 bases are TGTGCCAGCAGCTTAGCCCGGGGCGGGGATAGTGAGCAGTTCTTC. Its translation is CASSLARGGDSEQFF. Full variable domain (missing parts from reference TRBV7-9 and TRBJ2-1): DTGVSQNPRHKITKRGQNVTFRCDPISEHNRLYWYRQTLGQGPEFLTYFQNEAQLEKSRLLSDRFSAERPKGSFSTLEIQRTEQGDSAMYLCASSLARGGDSEQFFGPGTRLTVL.

The rearrangement uses TRBV5-1 and TRBJ1-4; D gene unclear. The CDR3 spans 12 residues. Germline V gives CDR1 SGHRS, CDR2 YFSETQ. The germline V and J ends were trimmed by 4 bases and 14 bases, with 15 bases remaining between them. CDR3 region: CASSGEGGLLFF. For the CDR3, the DNA is TGCGCCAGCAGCGGTGAAGGAGGGCTTCTGTTTTTT.

This clone was detected a few times. The rearrangement joins TRBV5-1 to TRBJ2-1, with a possible D match to TRBD1 (6 bases). The CDR3 loop spans 18 amino acids. Germline CDR1 is SGHRS and CDR2 is YFSETQ. Trimming removed 3 bases at V and 0 bases at J, with 19 bases between. The CDR3: CASSSYDTGKPSYNEQFF. The DNA for the CDR3 is TGCGCCAGCAGCTCGTATGACACAGGGAAACCCTCCTACAATGAGCAGTTCTTC.

This clone was recorded once. The CDR3 region has the DNA TGTGCCAGCAGCTCTTACAGGATTGGGGAGACCCAGTACTTC. As protein: CASSSYRIGETQYF. V and J are TRBV11-1 and TRBJ2-5; the D gene is possibly TRBD1 (5 bases). This CDR3 spans 14 amino acids. In germline, CDR1 is SGHAT, CDR2 FQDESV (reference sequence). V was clipped by 4 bases and J by 5 bases, with 14 bases between them. Drawing the rest from reference TRBV11-1 and TRBJ2-5, the complete variable domain is EAEVAQSPRYKITEKSQAVAFWCDPISGHATLYWYRQILGQGPELLVQFQDESVVDDSQLPKDRFSAERLKGVDSTLKIQPAELGDSAMYLCASSSYRIGETQYFGPGTRLLVL.

The chain carries TRBV29-1 and TRBJ1-1; 8 positions match TRBD1. V shed 5 bases, J shed 0 bases, and the junction held 5 bases outside the gene matches. Germline V lookup: CDR1 SQVTM, CDR2 ANQGSEA. The length of the CDR3 is 14 residues. CDR3 sequence reads: CSVNRGAMNTEAFF. In DNA, the CDR3 is TGCAGCGTTAACAGGGGGGCGATGAACACTGAAGCTTTCTTT.

The count of this clone is one. The V and J genes are TRBV11-2 and TRBJ1-1; 10 bases map to TRBD1. The V and J ends lost 4 bases and 4 bases, in that order; junction bases with no gene match: 6. This CDR3 has 15 residues. Germline V gives CDR1 SGHAT, CDR2 FQNNGV. In DNA, the CDR3 is TGTGCCAGCAGCTCCGACAGGGGGCAGGTCACTGAAGCTTTCTTT. This gives the protein CASSSDRGQVTEAFF.

The V and J genes are TRBV6-1 and TRBJ2-7, with D perhaps TRBD1 (6 bases). Germline V CDR1 and CDR2: MNHNS, SASEGT. The length of the CDR3 is 14 residues. V lost 7 bases to trimming and J lost 3 bases, with 16 bases between them. The CDR3 nucleotides read TGTGCCAGCACCGAAGGGGACACCCACTACGAGCAGTACGTC. The encoded protein is CASTEGDTHYEQYV.

CDR3 coding DNA: TGCGCCAGCAGCTTGTCACAGGGATCCTACAATGAGCAGTTCTTC. Encoded protein: CASSLSQGSYNEQFF. The rearrangement joins TRBV5-1 to TRBJ2-1, with a tentative D call TRBD1 (6 bases). The CDR3 loop spans 15 amino acids. Germline V lookup: CDR1 SGHRS, CDR2 YFSETQ. V was clipped by 1 base and J by 1 base, with 9 bases between them.

This chain links TRBV10-3 with TRBJ2-1; D may be TRBD1 (6 bases). CDR1 ENHRY and CDR2 SYGVKD come from the germline V gene. V was clipped by 4 bases and J by 8 bases, with 21 bases between them. The CDR3 runs 16 residues. The CDR3 bases are TGTGCCATCAGTGGAATACAGGGTACTGGGCAGGATGAGCAGTTCTTC. This gives the protein CAISGIQGTGQDEQFF.

This clone was observed a single time. The chain combines TRBV7-9 with TRBJ1-5; 8 bases match TRBD1. The V gene's germline CDR1 is SEHNR and CDR2 FQNEAQ (reference sequence). CDR3 length: 16 residues. V was pared by 3 bases and J by 7 bases, with 11 bases of the junction left unmatched. In DNA form, the CDR3 reads TGTGCCAGCAGCTTCTACCGGACAGGGAGGGCGCAGCCCCAGCATTTT. Encoded protein: CASSFYRTGRAQPQHF. Combining the CDR3 with reference TRBV7-9 and TRBJ1-5 gives the whole variable domain DTGVSQNPRHKITKRGQNVTFRCDPISEHNRLYWYRQTLGQGPEFLTYFQNEAQLEKSRLLSDRFSAERPKGSFSTLEIQRTEQGDSAMYLCASSFYRTGRAQPQHFGDGTRLSIL.

The V call is TRBV29-1, the J call TRBJ2-2, with D possibly being TRBD2 (6 bases). V lost 5 bases and J lost 3, with 13 bases in between. The CDR3 sequence is 14 residues long. CDR1 is SQVTM and CDR2 is ANQGSEA in the germline V gene. CDR3 amino acids: CSVLSGLDTGELFF. The CDR3 DNA follows: TGCAGCGTTCTAAGCGGGCTGGACACCGGGGAGCTGTTTTTT.

V usage is TRBV19 and J usage is TRBJ1-2; possibly TRBD1 for D (6 bases). CDR1 LNHDA and CDR2 SQIVND come from the germline V gene (reference sequence). The CDR3 has 15 amino acids. Trimming took 3 bases from V and 3 from J, leaving 14 bases between them. The CDR3 DNA reads as TGTGCCAGTAGTATGGGAACGGACAGCTACTATGGCTACACCTTC. Its protein is CASSMGTDSYYGYTF.

The chain is built from TRBV5-5 and TRBJ1-1; D is possibly TRBD1 (5 bases). The germline V gene has CDR1 SGHKS and CDR2 YYEKEE (reference sequence). V lost 4 bases, J lost 5 bases, and 15 bases lay in between. The CDR3 totals 14 residues. CDR3 DNA sequence: TGTGCCAGCAGCACAGGTGGGCGGGAAACTGAAGCTTTCTTT. Protein product: CASSTGGRETEAFF.

This clone was detected only a few times. The chain couples TRBV4-1 to TRBJ1-4, with D hard to call. CDR1 MGHRA and CDR2 YSYEKL come from the germline V gene. The V end was cut by 4 bases, the J end by 4 bases, with 7 bases between. This CDR3 contains 13 residues. Here the CDR3 DNA reads TGCGCCAGCAGCCGAATTAATAATGAAAAACTGTTTTTT. This sequence encodes CASSRINNEKLFF.

This clone has only one observation. The V and J genes are TRBV27 and TRBJ2-1, with TRBD1 matching 9 bases. The V gene's germline CDR1 is MNHEY and CDR2 SMNVEV (reference sequence). CDR3 size: 15 residues. J lost 3 bases, V lost 5 bases, and 5 bases had no gene match. In DNA form, the CDR3 reads TGTGCCAGCAGTACCGGGACAGGGTTCTACAATGAGCAGTTCTTC. The encoded protein is CASSTGTGFYNEQFF.

This clone occurred once. V and J are TRBV10-2 and TRBJ1-1, with a weak D call TRBD1 (6 bases). CDR3 length: 14 amino acids. V lost 6 bases and J lost 0, with 11 bases in between. Germline assignment: CDR1 WSHSY and CDR2 SAAADI. The CDR3 region has the DNA TGCGCCAGCAGGAGACAGGAGATGAACACTGAAGCTTTCTTT. It translates to CASRRQEMNTEAFF.

The chain has TRBV7-9 and TRBJ2-1, with TRBD2 matching over 9 bases. The CDR3 totals 15 residues. Germline CDR1 SEHNR, CDR2 FQNEAQ (reference sequence). The ends lost 4 bases at V and 3 bases at J; junction bases unmatched: 4. CDR3 residues: CASSYSGGRYNEQFF. The CDR3, as DNA: TGTGCCAGCAGCTATAGCGGGGGACGCTACAATGAGCAGTTCTTC.

V gene TRBV28 combines with J gene TRBJ1-6; 8 nucleotides agree with TRBD1. The CDR3 contains 13 residues. Germline loops: CDR1 MDHEN, CDR2 SYDVKM. With 9 bases clipped from V and 6 bases from J, the junction kept 4 bases outside the gene matches. The CDR3 protein is CASRTGFNSPLHF. CDR3 nucleotide sequence: TGTGCCAGTAGGACAGGGTTTAATTCACCCCTCCACTTT. Full variable domain (remainder filled in from reference TRBV28 and TRBJ1-6): DVKVTQSSRYLVKRTGEKVFLECVQDMDHENMFWYRQDPGLGLRLIYFSYDVKMKEKGDIPEGYSVSREKKERFSLILESASTNQTSMYLCASRTGFNSPLHFGNGTRLTVT.

This clone appeared a single time. This chain connects TRBV5-1 to TRBJ2-5; 10 nucleotides match TRBD1. Germline trimming cut 3 bases from V and 5 bases from J; bases unmatched to any gene: 10. The CDR3 consists of 16 residues. The germline V gene encodes CDR1 SGHRS and CDR2 YFSETQ. CDR3 sequence: CASSSGVGQGVETQYF. The CDR3 nucleotides are TGCGCCAGCAGCTCTGGAGTAGGACAGGGGGTGGAGACCCAGTACTTC.

The chain is built from TRBV1 and TRBJ2-5; TRBD2, the table's D call, was not compared with the DNA. TRBV1 is an annotated pseudogene. The CDR3 is 20 amino acids. DNA for the CDR3: TGCACCAGCAGCCATCGCATAGGACTAGCGGGGGCCTCGTACCAAGAGACCCAGTACTTC. Amino acid sequence: CTSSHRIGLAGASYQETQYF.

The V call is TRBV28, the J call TRBJ1-2; a weak D match, TRBD1 (6 bases). V was trimmed by 5 bases and J by 4 bases, leaving 14 bases between them. The CDR3 spans 14 residues. Per germline, CDR1 MDHEN and CDR2 SYDVKM. Written as DNA, the CDR3 is TGTGCCAGCAGTCTACGGACAGAACTCTATGGCTACACCTTC. Amino acid sequence: CASSLRTELYGYTF.

The chain links TRBV27 to TRBJ2-6; D possibly corresponds to TRBD2 (6 bases). This CDR3 region has 17 residues. The V end was cut by 6 bases, the J end by 3 bases, with 18 bases between. From germline, CDR1 is MNHEY and CDR2 SMNVEV (reference sequence). The CDR3 here is CASSRRGSVGGANVLTF. The CDR3 DNA reads TGTGCCAGCAGCCGCCGGGGGAGTGTCGGTGGGGCCAACGTCCTGACTTTC.

The CDR3 loop reads CASSPDSYYEQYF. The CDR3 nucleotides read TGTGCCAGCAGTCCTGACTCCTACTACGAGCAGTACTTC. V and J are TRBV27 and TRBJ2-7; D remains unclear. The germline V gene encodes CDR1 MNHEY and CDR2 SMNVEV (reference sequence). This CDR3 region has 13 residues. V was trimmed by 5 bases and J by 3 bases, leaving 11 bases between them.

The chain carries TRBV7-2 and TRBJ1-2; the D is unclear. Germline V lookup: CDR1 SGHTA, CDR2 FQGNSA. CDR3 length: 14 amino acids. Trimming removed 3 bases from V and 2 bases from J, with 10 bases in between. CDR3 region: CASSLTGINYGYTF. The CDR3 DNA reads TGTGCCAGCAGCTTGACGGGGATCAACTATGGCTACACCTTC.

This chain links TRBV7-3 with TRBJ1-1; 9 bases align to TRBD1. Trimming took 5 bases from V and 1 from J; bases not matched to a gene: 5. The CDR3 is made up of 15 amino acids. Germline V gives CDR1 SGHTA, CDR2 FQGTGA. CDR3 DNA sequence: TGTGCCAGCAGCCTCCGGACAGGGGAGAACACTGAAGCTTTCTTT. This gives the protein CASSLRTGENTEAFF.